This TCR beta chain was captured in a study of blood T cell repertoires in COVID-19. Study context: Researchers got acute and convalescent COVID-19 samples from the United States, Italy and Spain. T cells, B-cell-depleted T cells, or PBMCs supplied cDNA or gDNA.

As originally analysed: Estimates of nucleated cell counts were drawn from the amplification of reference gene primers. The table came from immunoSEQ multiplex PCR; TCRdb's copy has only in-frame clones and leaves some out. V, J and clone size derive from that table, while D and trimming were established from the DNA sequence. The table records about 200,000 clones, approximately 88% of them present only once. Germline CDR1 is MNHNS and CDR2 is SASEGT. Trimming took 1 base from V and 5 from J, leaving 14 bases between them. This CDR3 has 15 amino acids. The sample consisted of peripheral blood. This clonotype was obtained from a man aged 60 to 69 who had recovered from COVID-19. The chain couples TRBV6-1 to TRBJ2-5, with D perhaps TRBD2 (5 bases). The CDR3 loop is CASSEGTSLGETQYF. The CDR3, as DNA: TGTGCCAGCAGTGAAGGGACTTCACTTGGTGAGACCCAGTACTTC.